Detailed here is one T cell receptor beta chain. Its matching antigen is unknown. With 60 Vbeta and 13 Jbeta primers, the PCR was carried out. Produced via immunoSEQ multiplex PCR; TCRdb's table is partial and in-frame only. The listing records fewer than 250,000 clones. This specimen belongs to a study of cytomegalovirus exposure and HLA in healthy donors. Study conclusions and caveats: In vitro experiments confirmed that three CMV-associated chains were specific for CMV antigens. A later analysis linked a missense variant in DCLRE1C to the trimming of TCR beta V and J genes. Across donors, sequencing depth was assumed by presence/absence analyses to be roughly uniform. Several of the most significant clusters appeared linked to common viral pathogens, based on a later analysis.

The CDR3 has 13 residues. Trimming left V 6 bases short and J 2 bases short, with 10 bases between. Germline CDR1 is KGHSH and CDR2 is LQKENI. This clonotype was obtained from a woman in her 30s in good health and CMV-seropositive. This chain links TRBV18 with TRBJ2-5, with D unresolved. Sequenced: PBMCs. The CDR3 DNA follows: TGTGCCAGCTCTAGCCGCCAACAAGAGACCCAGTACTTC. Its translation is CASSSRQQETQYF.